This is a list of T cell receptor beta chains from one sample in a study of cytotoxic CD8 clonotypes in ibrutinib-treated CLL. Using immunoSEQ multiplex PCR, the repertoire was profiled, and TCRdb retains in-frame clones only, with some absent. The table has under 200,000 clones, under 90% seen once. The sequencing here drew on PBMCs, taken after 24 months of ibrutinib treatment. These receptors all come from a human donor with chronic lymphocytic leukemia. The CDR3 runs from the conserved cysteine through the conserved F or W. A D gene is named only where the DNA matches it firmly. Clone size, where shown, is once, few, many, or a class for clones that have expanded.

V gene	D gene	clone size	J gene	CDR3 DNA	CDR3 protein
TRBV11-2	TRBD2	.	TRBJ2-7	TGTGCCAGCAGCTTATCAAGCGGGAGTACCCTCTCCTACGAGCAGTACTTC	CASSLSSGSTLSYEQYF
TRBV5-6	TRBD1	.	TRBJ2-2	TGTGCCAGCAGCTTGGCCGGACAGGGGGCTTCCGGGGAGCTGTTTTTT	CASSLAGQGASGELFF
TRBV7-9	.	few	TRBJ2-1	TGTGCCAGCAGCTTTGTCAGGGGTGGCTACAATGAGCAGTTCTTC	CASSFVRGGYNEQFF
TRBV7-9	TRBD2	.	TRBJ2-5	TGTGCCAGCAGCTCTACCTCAAGACTAGCGGAAGAGACCCAGTACTTC	CASSSTSRLAEETQYF
TRBV19	.	.	TRBJ1-4	TGTGCCAGTAGTCTTCGCCCACGGGCCACTAATGAAAAACTGTTTTTT	CASSLRPRATNEKLFF
TRBV5-1	TRBD1	.	TRBJ2-1	TGCGCCAGCAAGGACAGGGTACACAATGAGCAGTTCTTC	CASKDRVHNEQFF
TRBV4-3	.	.	TRBJ2-5	TGCGCCAGCAGCCAAGACGAACTAACGGGTAGGACCCAGTACTTC	CASSQDELTGRTQYF
TRBV5-1	.	.	TRBJ2-1	TGCGCCAGCAGCTTGGTCGGTAGCTCCTACAATGAGCAGTTCTTC	CASSLVGSSYNEQFF
TRBV6-5	.	.	TRBJ1-2	TGTGCCAGCCGTCGGGGGGCGAACTATGGCTACACCTTC	CASRRGANYGYTF
TRBV18	TRBD2	.	TRBJ2-2	TGTGCCAGCTCACCAAGGGGACTAGCGGGGACGAACACCGGGGAGCTGTTTTTT	CASSPRGLAGTNTGELFF
TRBV18	.	.	TRBJ1-3	TGTGCCAGCTCACGAACGGACGGCGGTGGAAACACCATATATTTT	CASSRTDGGGNTIYF
TRBV7-2	.	.	TRBJ2-3	TGTGCCAGCAGCTCCTACAACACAGATACGCAGTATTTT	CASSSYNTDTQYF
TRBV10-3	.	.	TRBJ2-7	TGTGCCATCAGTGTCCTGGGGGGTTTGTCCGAGCAGTACTTC	CAISVLGGLSEQYF
TRBV28	.	.	TRBJ1-4	TGTGCCAGCAGTTTCGGCGGGGTGGGTGAAAAACTGTTTTTT	CASSFGGVGEKLFF
TRBV29-1	.	.	TRBJ1-4	TGCAGCGTCTCCAAGCGCGGAGCAACTAATGAAAAACTGTTTTTT	CSVSKRGATNEKLFF
TRBV6-5	.	.	TRBJ2-7	TGTGCCAGCAGTTACTCGTTAAGGGTTGGCGAGCAGTACTTC	CASSYSLRVGEQYF
TRBV5-1	TRBD2	.	TRBJ2-7	TGCGCCAGCAGCTTGGCGTCGGGAGGGGAGAGGTACGAGCAGTACTTC	CASSLASGGERYEQYF
TRBV7-9	.	.	TRBJ1-5	TGTGCCAGCAGCCAGGGGCAGATTAATCAGCCCCAGCATTTT	CASSQGQINQPQHF
TRBV30	TRBD1	.	TRBJ1-5	TGTGCCTGGAGTGAGACAGGGCTAAGCACTCAGCCCCAGCATTTT	CAWSETGLSTQPQHF
TRBV7-9	.	.	TRBJ1-2	TGTGCCAGCAGGCAACCCGGCTATGGCTACACCTTC	CASRQPGYGYTF